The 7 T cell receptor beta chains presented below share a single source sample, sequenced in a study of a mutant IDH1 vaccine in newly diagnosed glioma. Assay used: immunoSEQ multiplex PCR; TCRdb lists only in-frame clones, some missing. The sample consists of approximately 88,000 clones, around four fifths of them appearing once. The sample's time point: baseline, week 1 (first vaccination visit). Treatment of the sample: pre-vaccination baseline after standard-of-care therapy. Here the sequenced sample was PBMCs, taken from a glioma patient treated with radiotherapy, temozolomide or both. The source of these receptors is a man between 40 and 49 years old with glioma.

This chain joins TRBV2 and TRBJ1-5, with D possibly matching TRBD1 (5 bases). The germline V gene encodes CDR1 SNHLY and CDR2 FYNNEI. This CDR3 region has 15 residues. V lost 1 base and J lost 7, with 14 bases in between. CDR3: CASSEVRGKGQPQHF. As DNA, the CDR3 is TGTGCCAGCAGTGAAGTGCGGGGGAAAGGGCAGCCCCAGCATTTT.

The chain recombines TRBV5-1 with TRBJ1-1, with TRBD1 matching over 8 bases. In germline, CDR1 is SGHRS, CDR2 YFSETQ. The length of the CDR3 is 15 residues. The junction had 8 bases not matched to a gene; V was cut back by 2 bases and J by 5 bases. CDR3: CASSFGRNRGTEAFF. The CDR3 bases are TGCGCCAGCAGCTTTGGTCGGAACAGGGGGACTGAAGCTTTCTTT.

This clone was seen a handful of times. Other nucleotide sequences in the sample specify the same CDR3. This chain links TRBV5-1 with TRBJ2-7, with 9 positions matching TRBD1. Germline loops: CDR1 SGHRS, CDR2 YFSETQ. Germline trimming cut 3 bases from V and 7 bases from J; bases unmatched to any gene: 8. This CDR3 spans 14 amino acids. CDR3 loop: CASSSGQGLEEQYF. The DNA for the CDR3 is TGCGCCAGCAGCTCGGGACAGGGATTGGAAGAGCAGTACTTC.

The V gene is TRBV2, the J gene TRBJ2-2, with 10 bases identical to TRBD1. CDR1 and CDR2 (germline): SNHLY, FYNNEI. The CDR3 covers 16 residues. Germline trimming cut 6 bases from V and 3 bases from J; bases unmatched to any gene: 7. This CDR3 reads CASSRDRGQYTGELFF. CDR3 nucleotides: TGTGCCAGCAGCCGGGACAGGGGACAGTACACCGGGGAGCTGTTTTTT. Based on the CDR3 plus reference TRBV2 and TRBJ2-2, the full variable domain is EPEVTQTPSHQVTQMGQEVILRCVPISNHLYFYWYRQILGQKVEFLVSFYNNEISEKSEIFDDQFSVERPDGSNFTLKIRSTKLEDSAMYFCASSRDRGQYTGELFFGEGSRLTVL.

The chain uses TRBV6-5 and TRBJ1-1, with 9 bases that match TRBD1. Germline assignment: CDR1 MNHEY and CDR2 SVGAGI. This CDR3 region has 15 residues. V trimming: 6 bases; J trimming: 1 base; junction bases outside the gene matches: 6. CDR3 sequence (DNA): TGTGCCAGCAGCTCAGTACAGGGGGCGAACACTGAAGCTTTCTTT. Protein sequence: CASSSVQGANTEAFF.

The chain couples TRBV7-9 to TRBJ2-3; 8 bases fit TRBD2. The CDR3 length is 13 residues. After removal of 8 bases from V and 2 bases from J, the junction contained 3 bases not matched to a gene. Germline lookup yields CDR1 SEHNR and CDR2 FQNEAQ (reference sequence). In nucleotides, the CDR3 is TGTGCCAGCCGGGAGGGGAACACAGATACGCAGTATTTT. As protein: CASREGNTDTQYF.

The CDR3 nucleotides are TGTGCCAGCAGCTTAGCCCCGCTAGCGGATAAAAACATTCAGTACTTC. It translates to CASSLAPLADKNIQYF. This chain links TRBV7-2 with TRBJ2-4; the match to TRBD2 covers 7 bases. The CDR3 has 16 amino acids. Germline CDR1 SGHTA, CDR2 FQGNSA. V lost 0 bases and J lost 4; bases outside the gene matches: 6.